The clone carrying this TCR beta chain has just one count. TCRdb's table, derived via immunoSEQ multiplex PCR, lists solely in-frame clones and lacks some. The profile covers about 130,000 clones, with about 81% appearing a single time and 3.8% taken by the ten largest. The sample belongs to a study of blood T cell repertoires in COVID-19. The sample consisted of peripheral blood. This receptor was taken from a woman aged 45-65 years with acute or convalescent COVID-19.

The CDR3 bases are TGTGCCAGCAGCTTGGGCGGACAGGGCACAGATACGCAGTATTTT. Residues: CASSLGGQGTDTQYF. This rearrangement joins TRBV5-5 to TRBJ2-3; the match to TRBD1 covers 7 bases. The V segment lost 0 bases and the J segment 1 base; nucleotides outside the gene matches: 2. The germline CDR1 and CDR2 sequences are SGHKS and YYEKEE (reference sequence). The CDR3 sequence is 15 residues long.